This T cell receptor (beta chain) was recorded in a study of blood T cell repertoires in COVID-19. Study as a whole: In each case, the material was cDNA or gDNA derived from T cells, B-cell-depleted T cells, or PBMCs.

The germline V gene encodes CDR1 MGHDK and CDR2 SYGVNS. V lost 0 bases and J 7 bases, leaving 7 bases between the germline ends. The CDR3 loop spans 13 amino acids. Repertoires were generated with immunoSEQ multiplex PCR, while TCRdb's copy carries only in-frame clones and drops some. This table holds about 200,000 clones, roughly 80% found once. V gene TRBV25-1 combines with J gene TRBJ1-5; D gene ambiguous. The TCR sequence derives from a man aged 60-69 years with COVID-19, enrolled during active disease. The sequencing input was peripheral blood. In nucleotides, the CDR3 is TGTGCCAGCAGTGAATATGGAGGACAGCCCCAGCATTTT. It yields the protein CASSEYGGQPQHF.